Listed below are T cell receptor beta chains from one sample, sequenced in a study of blood T cell repertoires in COVID-19. TCRdb's table, derived via immunoSEQ multiplex PCR, lists solely in-frame clones and lacks some. The top ten hold under 3.5% of the sample, which has around 200,000 clones, 86% seen once. Sample: peripheral blood. The source is a man aged 65 to 85 with acute or convalescent COVID-19. CDR3s include the opening cysteine and the closing phenylalanine or tryptophan. Each record gives: clone size, D gene, J gene, V gene, CDR3 DNA, CDR3 protein. A D gene is named only where the DNA matches it firmly. The listing skips clone size in some rows; elsewhere it reads once, few, many or a size class.

>-|-|TRBJ1-1|TRBV27
TGTGCCAGCAGTTTATCGTCTATCACTGAAGCTTTCTTT
CASSLSSITEAFF
>-|-|TRBJ2-5|TRBV25-1
TGTGCCAGCAGTGGCACAACCGGGGAGACCCAGTACTTC
CASSGTTGETQYF
>-|TRBD1|TRBJ1-5|TRBV28
TGTGCCAGCAGTAACAGGGGGCGCAGGCAGCCCCAGCATTTT
CASSNRGRRQPQHF
>-|TRBD1|TRBJ2-1|TRBV10-1
TGCGCCAGCAGTGATCCAGGGGGCATAGATGAGCAGTTCTTC
CASSDPGGIDEQFF
>-|-|TRBJ1-4|TRBV28
TGTGCCAGCAGTCAGGTGGGCGCAACTAATGAAAAACTGTTTTTT
CASSQVGATNEKLFF
>-|TRBD2|TRBJ2-7|TRBV4-3
TGCGCCAGCAGCGCTACTAGCGGGGGCGTTTACGAGCAGTACTTC
CASSATSGGVYEQYF
>-|TRBD2|TRBJ2-7|TRBV28
TGTGCCAGCAGTTTACCTGGACTAGCGGGGCGTTCCTACGAGCAGTACTTC
CASSLPGLAGRSYEQYF
>-|-|TRBJ2-2|TRBV4-2
TGTGCCAGCAGCTCCCACACACAGGTACCCGGGGAGCTGTTTTTT
CASSSHTQVPGELFF
>-|-|TRBJ1-1|TRBV7-2
TGTGCCAGCAGCCCGGCCACCCGGGGTGGGGAAGCTTTCTTT
CASSPATRGGEAFF
>-|TRBD1|TRBJ1-2|TRBV19
TGTGCCAGTAAGGGGGCGGAGGATCCCTGCACCTTC
CASKGAEDPCTF
>-|-|TRBJ2-2|TRBV6-5
TGTGCCAGCAGTTACTGGTCGGGGGCCGGGGAGCTGTTTTTT
CASSYWSGAGELFF
>-|-|TRBJ1-2|TRBV5-6
TGTGCCAGCAGCTTATTCGGGTCACTCTATGGCTACACCTTC
CASSLFGSLYGYTF
>-|-|TRBJ2-1|TRBV9
TGTGCCAGCAGCGTTTTCAGCGGGTACAATGAGCAGTTCTTC
CASSVFSGYNEQFF
>-|TRBD1|TRBJ1-3|TRBV5-6
TGTGCCAGCAGCGCTGGACAGGGCACTGGAAACACCATATATTTT
CASSAGQGTGNTIYF
>-|TRBD2|TRBJ2-7|TRBV5-1
TGCGCCAGCAGCTTGTCGGCGGGAGTCTACGAGCAGTACTTC
CASSLSAGVYEQYF
>-|-|TRBJ2-7|TRBV30
TGTGCCTGGAAACAGGGCAACGACGAGCAGTACTTC
CAWKQGNDEQYF
>-|TRBD1|TRBJ1-5|TRBV2
TGTGCCAGCAGTGAATGGACAGGGACCAATCAGCCCCAGCATTTT
CASSEWTGTNQPQHF
>-|-|TRBJ2-7|TRBV18
TGTGCCAGCTCACCCATTGGACAGACCTACGAGCAGTACTTC
CASSPIGQTYEQYF
>-|-|TRBJ2-5|TRBV3-1/TRBV3-2
TGTGCCAGCATGAGGGGGGGGCCGGGTGAGACCCAGTACTTC
CASMRGGPGETQYF
>-|-|TRBJ2-7|TRBV27
TGTGCCAGCAGTCCCGGTGGGGGGTACGAGCAGTACTTC
CASSPGGGYEQYF
>-|-|TRBJ1-1|TRBV4-3
TGCGCCAGCAGCCAAGGGAGCCTGCCGATGACTGAAGCTTTCTTT
CASSQGSLPMTEAFF
>-|-|TRBJ2-3|TRBV7-3
TGTGCCAGCAGCTTAATGGCGCGAGGAGGCACAGATACGCAGTATTTT
CASSLMARGGTDTQYF
>-|-|TRBJ2-5|TRBV24-1
TGTGCCACCAGTGATCCCCCCTTTCAGACCCAGTACTTC
CATSDPPFQTQYF
>few|-|TRBJ1-1|TRBV28
TGTGCCAGCAGTTCCTACTCCGGGGGTCGTTCCTTCTTT
CASSSYSGGRSFF
>-|-|TRBJ1-4|TRBV19
TGTGCCAGTAGTATAGACCAAACCGGGGGTCTCGAAAAACTGTTTTTT
CASSIDQTGGLEKLFF
>-|-|TRBJ1-1|TRBV7-3
TGTGCCAGCAGCTCCCGGGGAGGCTCAAACACTGAAGCTTTCTTT
CASSSRGGSNTEAFF
>-|-|TRBJ2-5|TRBV25-1
TGTGCCAGCAGTGAATTGAGCCTAGAGACCCAGTACTTC
CASSELSLETQYF
>-|-|TRBJ1-1|TRBV19
TGTGCCAGTAGTAGCCAGGACAGCCCTCTGGCTTTCTTT
CASSSQDSPLAFF
>-|-|TRBJ1-1|TRBV19
TGTGCCAGTAGTATAGACCCCGGACAAAATACTGAAGCTTTCTTT
CASSIDPGQNTEAFF
>-|-|TRBJ2-2|TRBV6-2/TRBV6-3
TGTGCCAGCAGTTACGATAGACAGATGACCGGGGAGCTGTTTTTT
CASSYDRQMTGELFF
>-|TRBD1|TRBJ1-4|TRBV12-5
TGTGCTAGTGCCCCCGGGACAGCGAATGAAAAACTGTTTTTT
CASAPGTANEKLFF
>-|-|TRBJ2-7|TRBV9
TGTGCCAGCAGCGTTTCAGCGGGTCTCGAGCAGTACTTC
CASSVSAGLEQYF
>few|-|TRBJ2-1|TRBV2
TGTGCCAGCAAGACAGCCACGGCGGGGCACTCCTACAATGAGCAGTTCTTC
CASKTATAGHSYNEQFF
>-|-|TRBJ2-7|TRBV29-1
TGCAGCGTTGAAGATCCACAGACCTACGAGCAGTACTTC
CSVEDPQTYEQYF
>-|TRBD1|TRBJ2-7|TRBV5-1
TGCGCCAGCAGCCGAGGGACAGGGCCCTACGAGCAGTACTTC
CASSRGTGPYEQYF
>-|TRBD1|TRBJ2-7|TRBV5-1
TGCGCCAGCAGCTTTTTGGCGGGGACAGGCTGGCACGAGCAGTACTTC
CASSFLAGTGWHEQYF
>-|TRBD1|TRBJ2-7|TRBV28
TGTGCCAGCAGTCGCGAACAGGGGGCCCTTAACGAGCAGTACTTC
CASSREQGALNEQYF
>-|TRBD2|TRBJ2-3|TRBV4-2
TGTGCCAGCAGCGGAAGCGGGAGGGCCTTGGATACGCAGTATTTT
CASSGSGRALDTQYF
>-|TRBD1|TRBJ1-6|TRBV25-1
TGTGCCAGCAGCGAAGAAGGACAGGAAATAGTGTCACCCCTCCACTTT
CASSEEGQEIVSPLHF
>once|-|TRBJ2-1|TRBV7-7
TGTGCTAGCAGCCCCTCGGGAGAAGGTGCGTCTGGGCAGTTCTTC
CASSPSGEGASGQFF
>-|TRBD1|TRBJ1-4|TRBV15
TGTGCCACCAGGAGAGAAACCTCAGGGGGCCGGGGTGAAAAACTGTTTTTT
CATRRETSGGRGEKLFF
>-|-|TRBJ1-5|TRBV6-2/TRBV6-3
TGTGCCAGCAGTTCCCAGGGGTATCAGCCCCAGCATTTT
CASSSQGYQPQHF
>-|TRBD2|TRBJ2-7|TRBV18
TGTGCCAGCTCACCAAGGGAGCTAGCGGGAGAAATCCGGCAGTACTTC
CASSPRELAGEIRQYF
>once|TRBD1|TRBJ1-1|TRBV6-5
TGTGCCAGCAGCCACCGGGACAGGGGAAGAGCTTTCTTT
CASSHRDRGRAFF
>-|TRBD1|TRBJ1-5|TRBV27
TGTGCCAGCAGTTTAAATGGTGGGGGACAGGGGGCGGGGGACCAGCATTTT
CASSLNGGGQGAGDQHF
>-|-|TRBJ1-4|TRBV5-4
TGTGCCAGCAGCCAAGGGACACCTGTAGTAGGGGAAAAACTGTTTTTT
CASSQGTPVVGEKLFF
>-|-|TRBJ1-1|TRBV2
TGTGCCAGCAAGGCGGGGAGGGACACTGAAGCTTTCTTT
CASKAGRDTEAFF
>-|TRBD1|TRBJ2-7|TRBV3-1/TRBV3-2
TGTGCCAGCAGATCCGGGTACAGGGGGGAGCAGTACTTC
CASRSGYRGEQYF
>-|TRBD2|TRBJ2-7|TRBV11-1
TGTGCCAGCAGCCGCGGACTAGCGTTGATGTACGAGCAGTACTTC
CASSRGLALMYEQYF
>once|TRBD1|TRBJ2-3|TRBV6-2/TRBV6-3
TGTGCCAGCAGTTCGCTCCGGGACAGGCGAACCGGGGCAGATACGCAGTATTTT
CASSSLRDRRTGADTQYF
>-|-|TRBJ2-1|TRBV4-1
TGCGCCAGCAGCCACCGGACAGATTACAATGAGCAGTTCTTC
CASSHRTDYNEQFF
>-|-|TRBJ2-7|TRBV12-3/TRBV12-4
TGTGCCAGCATGCCTGGGGAGAACAGGGAACAGTACTTC
CASMPGENREQYF
>-|TRBD2|TRBJ2-7|TRBV2
TGTGCCAGCACTTCACTAGCGGGAGTGGACTACGAGCAGTACTTC
CASTSLAGVDYEQYF
>-|-|TRBJ1-1|TRBV28
TGTGCCAGCACCACAAACGTTGCTGGAGCTTTCTTT
CASTTNVAGAFF
>-|TRBD1|TRBJ1-2|TRBV4-2
TGTGCCAGCAGCCACACCTTGACGGGGGACAGGGGCAAACTTCATGGCTATACCTTC
CASSHTLTGDRGKLHGYTF